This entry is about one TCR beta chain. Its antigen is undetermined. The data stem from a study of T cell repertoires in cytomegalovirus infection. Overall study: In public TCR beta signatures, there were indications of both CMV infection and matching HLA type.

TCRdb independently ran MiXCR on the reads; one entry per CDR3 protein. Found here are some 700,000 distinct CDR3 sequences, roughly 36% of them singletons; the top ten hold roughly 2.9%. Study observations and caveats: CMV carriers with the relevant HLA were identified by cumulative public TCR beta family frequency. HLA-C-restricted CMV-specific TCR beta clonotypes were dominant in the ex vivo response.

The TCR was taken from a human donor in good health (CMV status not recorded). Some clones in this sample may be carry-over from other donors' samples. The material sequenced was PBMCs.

CDR3 in DNA: TGCGCCAGCAGCCAAGCAGGGTGGCGCGAGCAGTACTTC. This gives the protein CASSQAGWREQYF. The chain joins TRBV4-1 to TRBJ2-7, with a possible D match to TRBD1 (5 bases). Between the trimmed V and J ends, which lost 1 base and 6 bases, there was a span of 10 bases. Germline V gives CDR1 MGHRA, CDR2 YSYEKL. The CDR3 totals 13 residues.